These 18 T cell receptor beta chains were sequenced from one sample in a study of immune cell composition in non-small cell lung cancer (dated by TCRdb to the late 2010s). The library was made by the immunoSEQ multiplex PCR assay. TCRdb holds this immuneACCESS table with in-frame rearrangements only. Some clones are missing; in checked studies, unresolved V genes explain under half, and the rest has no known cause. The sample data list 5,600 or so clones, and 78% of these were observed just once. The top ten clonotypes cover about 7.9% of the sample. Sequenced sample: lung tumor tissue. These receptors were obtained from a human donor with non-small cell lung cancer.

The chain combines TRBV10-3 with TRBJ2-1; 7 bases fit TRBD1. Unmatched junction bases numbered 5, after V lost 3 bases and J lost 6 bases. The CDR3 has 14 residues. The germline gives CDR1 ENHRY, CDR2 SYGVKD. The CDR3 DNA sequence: TGTGCCATCAGTGAAGACAGGGCAGGCAATGAGCAGTTCTTC. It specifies CAISEDRAGNEQFF.

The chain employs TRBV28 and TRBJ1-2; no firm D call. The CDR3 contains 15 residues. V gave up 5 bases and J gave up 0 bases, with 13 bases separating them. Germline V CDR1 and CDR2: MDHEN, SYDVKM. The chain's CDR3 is CASSTTVKANYGYTF. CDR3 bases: TGTGCCAGCAGTACCACAGTGAAAGCTAACTATGGCTACACCTTC.

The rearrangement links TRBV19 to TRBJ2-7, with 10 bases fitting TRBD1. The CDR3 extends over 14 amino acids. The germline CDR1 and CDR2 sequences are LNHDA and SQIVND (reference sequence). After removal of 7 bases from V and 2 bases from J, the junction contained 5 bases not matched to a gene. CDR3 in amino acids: CASKLGQGPYEQYF. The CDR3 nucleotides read TGTGCCAGTAAACTGGGACAGGGGCCCTACGAGCAGTACTTC. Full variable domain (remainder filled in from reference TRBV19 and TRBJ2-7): DGGITQSPKYLFRKEGQNVTLSCEQNLNHDAMYWYRQDPGQGLRLIYYSQIVNDFQKGDIAEGYSVSREKKESFPLTVTSAQKNPTAFYLCASKLGQGPYEQYFGPGTRLTVT.

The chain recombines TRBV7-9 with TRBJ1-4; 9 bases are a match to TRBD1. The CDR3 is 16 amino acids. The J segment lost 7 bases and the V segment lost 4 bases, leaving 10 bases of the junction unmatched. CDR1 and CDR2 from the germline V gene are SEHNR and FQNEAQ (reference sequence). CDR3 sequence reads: CASSSGQGRNVEKLFF. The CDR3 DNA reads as TGTGCCAGCAGCTCGGGACAGGGAAGGAATGTTGAAAAACTGTTTTTT.

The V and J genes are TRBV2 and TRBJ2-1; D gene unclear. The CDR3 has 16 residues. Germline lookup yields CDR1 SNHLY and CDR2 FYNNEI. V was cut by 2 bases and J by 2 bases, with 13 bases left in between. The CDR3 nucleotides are TGTGCCAGCAGTGAATCCCCCGCAGAGGCCTACAATGAGCAGTTCTTC. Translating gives CASSESPAEAYNEQFF.

CDR3 sequence: CASSLGPGMGQETQYF. In nucleotides, the CDR3 is TGTGCCAGCAGCTTAGGGCCAGGGATGGGGCAAGAGACCCAGTACTTC. The chain combines TRBV11-3 with TRBJ2-5; weak D call: TRBD1 (5 bases). V shed 1 base and J shed 2 bases, with 14 bases lying between them. Germline V gives CDR1 SGHNT, CDR2 YENEEA. The CDR3 runs 16 residues.

The CDR3 sequence: CAISDSPLPYEQYF. In DNA form, the CDR3 reads TGTGCCATCAGTGATAGCCCCCTGCCCTACGAGCAGTACTTC. This chain links TRBV10-3 with TRBJ2-7, with unresolved D. The germline V gene has CDR1 ENHRY and CDR2 SYGVKD. Trimming removed 3 bases from V and 2 bases from J, with 11 bases in between. This CDR3 comprises 14 residues.

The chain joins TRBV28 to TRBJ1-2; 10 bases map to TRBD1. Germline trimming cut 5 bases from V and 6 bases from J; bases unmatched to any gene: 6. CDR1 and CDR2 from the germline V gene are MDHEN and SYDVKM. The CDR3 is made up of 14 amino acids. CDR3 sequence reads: CASSSRDRGHGYTF. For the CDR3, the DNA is TGTGCCAGCAGTAGCCGGGACAGGGGTCATGGCTACACCTTC.

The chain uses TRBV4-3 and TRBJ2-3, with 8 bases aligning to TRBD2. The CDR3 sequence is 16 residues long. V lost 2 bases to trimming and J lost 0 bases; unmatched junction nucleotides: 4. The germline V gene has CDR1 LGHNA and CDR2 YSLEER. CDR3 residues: CASSQRAGASTDTQYF. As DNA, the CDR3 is TGCGCCAGCAGCCAACGAGCGGGGGCGAGCACAGATACGCAGTATTTT.

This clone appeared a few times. This CDR3 reads CASSWTSGGSEQFF. CDR3 DNA: TGTGCCAGCAGCTGGACTAGCGGGGGGTCTGAGCAGTTCTTC. The V gene is TRBV5-5, the J gene TRBJ2-1, with TRBD2 matching over 14 bases. Trimming removed 3 bases from V and 9 bases from J; junction bases left unmatched: 2. Germline lookup yields CDR1 SGHKS and CDR2 YYEKEE (reference sequence). The CDR3 loop spans 14 amino acids. The entire variable domain, with the rest obtained from reference TRBV5-5 and TRBJ2-1, is as follows: DAGVTQSPTHLIKTRGQQVTLRCSPISGHKSVSWYQQVLGQGPQFIFQYYEKEERGRGNFPDRFSARQFPNYSSELNVNALLLGDSALYLCASSWTSGGSEQFFGPGTRLTVL.

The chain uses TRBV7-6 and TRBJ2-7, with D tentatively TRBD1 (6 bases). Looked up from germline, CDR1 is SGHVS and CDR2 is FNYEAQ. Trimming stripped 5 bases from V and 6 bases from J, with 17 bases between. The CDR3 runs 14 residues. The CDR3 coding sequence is TGTGCCAGCAGCCCTCAGGGGCCTCCGAGCGAGCAGTACTTC. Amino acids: CASSPQGPPSEQYF.

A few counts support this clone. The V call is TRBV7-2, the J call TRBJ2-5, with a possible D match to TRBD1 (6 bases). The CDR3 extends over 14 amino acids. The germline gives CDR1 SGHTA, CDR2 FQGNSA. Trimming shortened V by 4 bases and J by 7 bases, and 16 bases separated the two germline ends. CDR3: CASSSVRDIGTQYF. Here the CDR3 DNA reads TGTGCCAGCAGCTCCGTACGGGACATCGGGACCCAGTACTTC.

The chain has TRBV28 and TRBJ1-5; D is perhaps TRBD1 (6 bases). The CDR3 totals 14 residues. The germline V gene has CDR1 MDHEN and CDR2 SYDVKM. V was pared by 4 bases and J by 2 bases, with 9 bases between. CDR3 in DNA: TGTGCCAGCAGTTCGGACAGAGGCAATCAGCCCCAGCATTTT. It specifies CASSSDRGNQPQHF.

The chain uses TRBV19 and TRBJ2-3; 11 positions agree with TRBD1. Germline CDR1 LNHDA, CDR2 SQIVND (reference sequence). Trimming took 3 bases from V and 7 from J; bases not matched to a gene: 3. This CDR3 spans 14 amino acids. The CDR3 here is CASSIGQGANTQYF. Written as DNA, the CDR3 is TGTGCCAGTAGTATTGGACAGGGGGCAAATACGCAGTATTTT.

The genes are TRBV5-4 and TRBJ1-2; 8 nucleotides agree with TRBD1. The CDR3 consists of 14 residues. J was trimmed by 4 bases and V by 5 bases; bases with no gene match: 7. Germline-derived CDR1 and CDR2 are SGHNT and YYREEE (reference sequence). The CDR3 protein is CASSTTGTGYGYTF. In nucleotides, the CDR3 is TGTGCCAGCAGTACTACCGGGACAGGCTATGGCTACACCTTC. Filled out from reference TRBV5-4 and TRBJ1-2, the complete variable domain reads ETGVTQSPTHLIKTRGQQVTLRCSSQSGHNTVSWYQQALGQGPQFIFQYYREEENGRGNFPPRFSGLQFPNYSSELNVNALELDDSALYLCASSTTGTGYGYTFGSGTRLTVV.

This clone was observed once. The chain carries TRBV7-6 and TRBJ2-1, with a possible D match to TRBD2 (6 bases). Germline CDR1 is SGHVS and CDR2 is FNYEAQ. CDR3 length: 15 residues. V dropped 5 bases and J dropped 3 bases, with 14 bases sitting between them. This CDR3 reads CASSPGRGNYNEQFF. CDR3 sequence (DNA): TGTGCCAGCAGCCCCGGACGGGGGAACTACAATGAGCAGTTCTTC.

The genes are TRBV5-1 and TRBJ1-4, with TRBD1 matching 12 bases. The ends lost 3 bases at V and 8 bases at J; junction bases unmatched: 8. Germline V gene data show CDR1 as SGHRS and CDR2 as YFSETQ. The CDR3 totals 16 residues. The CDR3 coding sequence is TGCGCCAGCAGCTCCCGGGCCGGGACAGGGGGCGAAAAACTGTTTTTT. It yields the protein CASSSRAGTGGEKLFF.

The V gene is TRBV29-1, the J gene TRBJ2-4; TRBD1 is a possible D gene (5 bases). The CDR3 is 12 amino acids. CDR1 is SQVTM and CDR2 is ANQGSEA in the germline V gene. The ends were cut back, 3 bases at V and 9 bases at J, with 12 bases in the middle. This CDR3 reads CSVEGKGPIQYF. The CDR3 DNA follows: TGCAGCGTTGAGGGGAAGGGGCCCATTCAGTACTTC.